This T cell receptor (beta chain) was sequenced for a study of T cells after yellow fever vaccination. Study-wide context: Low-cell-number fractions were prepared with SMART-Seq v4 Ultra Low Input.

Broader study findings: Booster samples showed a return of most primary-vaccination clones (under 98% CD4, 88% CD8). The secondary response was weaker, and its peak arrived faster, on day 5 versus 15.

In germline, CDR1 is LGHNA, CDR2 YNFKEQ. V shed 1 base and J 4 bases; nucleotides not matched to a gene: 4. The CDR3 is 15 residues long. Researchers made TCR cDNA using 5'RACE template switching, and this step added a universal primer site and UMIs. TCRdb itself ran the 5' RACE reads through MiXCR, one entry per CDR3 protein. The table includes about 120,000 distinct CDR3 sequences, approximately 9% detected once. With respect to this clonotype: Its antigen is unknown.

Sequencing was performed on CD8+ T cells sorted from PBMCs, taken on the day of the yellow fever booster vaccination. This sequence joins TRBV4-2 and TRBJ1-3, with 7 nucleotides matching TRBD1. The origin of this receptor is a man aged 18 to 35 who received the YFV17D yellow fever vaccine. This CDR3 reads CASSQGQGQGNTIYF. The CDR3 DNA follows: TGTGCCAGCAGCCAAGGACAGGGTCAAGGAAACACCATATATTTT.